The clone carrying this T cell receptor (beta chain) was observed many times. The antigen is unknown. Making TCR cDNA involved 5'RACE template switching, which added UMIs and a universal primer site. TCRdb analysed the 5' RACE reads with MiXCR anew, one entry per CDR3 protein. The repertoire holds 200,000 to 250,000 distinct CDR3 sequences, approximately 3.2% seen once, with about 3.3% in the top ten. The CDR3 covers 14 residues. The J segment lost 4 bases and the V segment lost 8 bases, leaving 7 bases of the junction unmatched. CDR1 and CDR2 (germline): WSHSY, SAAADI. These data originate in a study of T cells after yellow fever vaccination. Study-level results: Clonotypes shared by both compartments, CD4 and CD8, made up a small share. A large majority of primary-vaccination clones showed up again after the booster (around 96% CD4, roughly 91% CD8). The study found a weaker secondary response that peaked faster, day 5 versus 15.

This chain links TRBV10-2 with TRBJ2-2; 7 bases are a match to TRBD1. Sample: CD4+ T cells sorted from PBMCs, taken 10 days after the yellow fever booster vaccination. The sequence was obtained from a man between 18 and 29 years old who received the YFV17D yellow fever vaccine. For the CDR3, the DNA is TGCGCCAGCGATGGACAGGAATCCACCGGGGAGCTGTTTTTT. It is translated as CASDGQESTGELFF.